A selection of T cell receptor beta chains follows, all from one sample in a study of OX40 agonist ivuxolimab in advanced cancers. TCRdb keeps only in-frame clones here, not all; method: immunoSEQ multiplex PCR. The repertoire includes roughly 67,000 clones, 80% to 95% of them detected once, and roughly 13% sits in the top ten. The material sequenced was CD4+ or CD8+ T cells sorted from blood, taken in a trial of the OX40 agonist ivuxolimab. The receptors stem from an adult with an advanced solid tumor such as melanoma, head and neck, liver or kidney cancer. Both conserved end residues are part of each CDR3. Each record gives: D gene, V gene, clone size, J gene, CDR3 protein, CDR3 DNA. D genes are given only for firm matches. A row's size may be missing; if present it is once, few, many or a size class.

-	TRBV28	-	TRBJ2-7	CASSLCLGPAGCEQYF	TGTGCCAGCAGTTTATGTTTAGGCCCTGCGGGTTGCGAGCAGTACTTC
-	TRBV19	-	TRBJ1-1	CASHLGHRKGNTEAFF	TGTGCCAGTCACCTAGGACATCGTAAGGGTAATACTGAAGCTTTCTTT
-	TRBV7-9	-	TRBJ2-3	CASPAGTDTQYF	TGTGCCAGCCCGGCAGGCACAGATACGCAGTATTTT
-	TRBV7-6	-	TRBJ2-2	CASSSGGGGTGELFF	TGTGCCAGCAGCTCGGGCGGAGGAGGGACCGGGGAGCTGTTTTTT
TRBD2	TRBV4-3	once	TRBJ2-7	CASSQGEGGDYEQYF	TGCGCCAGCAGCCAAGGGGAGGGAGGTGACTACGAGCAGTACTTC
-	TRBV6-6	-	TRBJ2-7	CASSRAGLPTYEQYF	TGTGCCAGCAGTCGGGCCGGACTTCCCACCTACGAGCAGTACTTC
-	TRBV12-5	-	TRBJ2-1	CASGLSWGANYNEQFF	TGTGCTAGTGGTTTGAGTTGGGGGGCAAACTACAATGAGCAGTTCTTC
-	TRBV5-4	-	TRBJ2-3	CASSHEQLGTDTQYF	TGTGCCAGCAGCCATGAACAGCTAGGCACAGATACGCAGTATTTT
-	TRBV25-1	-	TRBJ1-5	CASSDWDLFQPQHF	TGTGCCAGCAGTGACTGGGATTTATTTCAGCCCCAGCATTTT
-	TRBV9	-	TRBJ2-1	CASSESSVPSYNEQFF	TGTGCCAGCAGCGAATCTAGCGTCCCTTCCTACAATGAGCAGTTCTTC
-	TRBV6-1	-	TRBJ1-6	CASSEWGYNSPLHF	TGTGCCAGCAGTGAATGGGGCTATAATTCACCCCTCCACTTT
TRBD1	TRBV29-1	-	TRBJ2-6	CSAAGTGPSGANVLTF	TGCAGCGCAGCCGGGACAGGACCCTCTGGGGCCAACGTCCTGACTTTC
TRBD1	TRBV2	-	TRBJ2-1	CAGRGQGDYNEQFF	TGTGCCGGAAGAGGACAGGGTGACTACAATGAGCAGTTCTTC
-	TRBV5-1	-	TRBJ1-5	CASSLTGNLNQPQHF	TGCGCCAGCAGTCTAACAGGGAACCTTAATCAGCCCCAGCATTTT
-	TRBV29-1	-	TRBJ2-3	CSVEDSREGTDTQYF	TGCAGCGTTGAAGATTCGCGGGAAGGCACAGATACGCAGTATTTT
-	TRBV9	-	TRBJ2-7	CASSVAAEAYEQYF	TGTGCCAGCAGCGTAGCTGCCGAAGCCTACGAGCAGTACTTC
-	TRBV9	-	TRBJ2-1	CASSVGGNRLNEQFF	TGTGCCAGCAGCGTAGGAGGGAATAGACTTAATGAGCAGTTCTTC
-	TRBV14	-	TRBJ2-7	CASSQELYRAEQYF	TGTGCCAGCAGCCAAGAATTGTACAGGGCCGAGCAGTACTTC
-	TRBV7-9	medium-sized	TRBJ2-7	CASSLDGGNYEQYF	TGTGCCAGCAGCTTAGACGGGGGAAACTACGAGCAGTACTTC
-	TRBV7-6	once	TRBJ1-1	CASSLEYGMEAFF	TGTGCCAGCAGCTTAGAGTACGGGATGGAAGCTTTCTTT
TRBD1	TRBV7-9	-	TRBJ2-5	CASSLVARDRGLETQYF	TGTGCCAGCAGCTTAGTAGCCCGGGACAGGGGGCTGGAGACCCAGTACTTC
TRBD2	TRBV13	-	TRBJ2-7	CASSLSGRIHEQYF	TGTGCCAGCAGCTTAAGCGGGAGGATCCACGAGCAGTACTTC
-	TRBV6-6	-	TRBJ2-1	CASNPGRKAWDEQFF	TGTGCCAGCAATCCGGGACGCAAAGCTTGGGATGAGCAGTTCTTC
-	TRBV4-1	-	TRBJ1-2	CASSQDPLVRYYYGYTF	TGCGCCAGCAGCCAAGATCCCCTAGTAAGATATTACTATGGCTACACCTTC
-	TRBV6-5	-	TRBJ1-1	CASSYGGGTEAFF	TGTGCCAGCAGTTACGGGGGGGGAACTGAAGCTTTCTTT
-	TRBV18	once	TRBJ2-7	CASSPPGHEAYEQYF	TGTGCCAGCTCACCGCCGGGACACGAAGCCTACGAGCAGTACTTC
TRBD2	TRBV4-3	-	TRBJ2-7	CASSQDVAGEYYEQYF	TGCGCCAGCAGCCAAGATGTGGCGGGGGAGTACTACGAGCAGTACTTC
TRBD2	TRBV27	-	TRBJ2-7	CASSPSGGEHSYEQYF	TGTGCCAGCAGCCCTAGCGGGGGCGAGCACTCCTACGAGCAGTACTTC
-	TRBV7-9	-	TRBJ1-4	CASRDSHSNEKLFF	TGTGCCAGCAGAGACAGCCATTCTAATGAAAAACTGTTTTTT
-	TRBV7-9	-	TRBJ2-2	CASSSITLSIGELFF	TGTGCCAGCAGCTCAATTACTTTGAGTATCGGGGAGCTGTTTTTT
TRBD1	TRBV7-9	-	TRBJ1-2	CASSLTAGGAGYTF	TGTGCCAGCAGCTTAACGGCAGGGGGCGCTGGCTACACCTTC
-	TRBV5-1	-	TRBJ2-7	CASSTRGRDLGEQYF	TGCGCCAGCAGCACCCGAGGACGGGACTTAGGCGAGCAGTACTTC
TRBD2	TRBV4-2	-	TRBJ2-1	CASSPGLAGTSSYNEQFF	TGTGCCAGCAGCCCGGGACTAGCGGGGACGAGCTCCTACAATGAGCAGTTCTTC
-	TRBV29-1	-	TRBJ1-3	CSVERGKYSGNTIYF	TGCAGCGTTGAAAGGGGGAAATACTCTGGAAACACCATATATTTT
-	TRBV4-1	-	TRBJ2-1	CASSQVGTEQFF	TGCGCCAGCAGCCAGGTGGGGACTGAGCAGTTCTTC
-	TRBV7-9	-	TRBJ2-7	CASSLSHEGEQYF	TGTGCCAGCAGCTTATCCCATGAGGGCGAGCAGTACTTC
TRBD1	TRBV4-3	-	TRBJ2-3	CASSQEIDRAGLTDTQYF	TGCGCCAGCAGCCAAGAAATCGACAGGGCGGGTTTGACAGATACGCAGTATTTT
TRBD1	TRBV6-1	-	TRBJ2-3	CASSPDRGRTDTQYF	TGTGCCAGCAGTCCTGACAGGGGGCGCACAGATACGCAGTATTTT
-	TRBV27	-	TRBJ2-1	CASMLVQEDYNEQFF	TGTGCCAGCATGCTGGTCCAAGAGGACTACAATGAGCAGTTCTTC